This T cell receptor (beta chain) is drawn from a study of T cells after yellow fever vaccination. Study-wide background: Any fraction with a low cell number was prepared using SMART-Seq v4 Ultra Low Input.

The CDR3 runs 13 residues. Trimming cost V 3 bases and J 5 bases, with 8 bases left between them. Germline V gives CDR1 KGHSH, CDR2 LQKENI. Note on this clonotype: Its antigen is unidentified.

TCR cDNA, made by 5'RACE template switching, carried an added universal primer site and UMIs. TCRdb fed the 5' RACE reads into MiXCR, producing one record per CDR3 protein. This sample has about 200,000 distinct CDR3 sequences; roughly 3.3% occur once, and the top ten carry 3.2%. Study outcomes and limitations: Among all clonotypes, a small share was observed in both CD4 and CD8 compartments.

The chain recombines TRBV18 with TRBJ2-4; no definite D call. This clonotype was obtained from a man younger than 30 who received the YFV17D yellow fever vaccine. Sequencing used CD4+ T cells sorted from PBMCs, obtained 10 days after the yellow fever booster vaccination. This CDR3 is CASSPTAQNIQYF. The CDR3 bases are TGTGCCAGCTCACCCACCGCCCAAAACATTCAGTACTTC.